A single sample gave rise to the 25 T cell receptor beta chains below, sequenced in a study of early T cells in non-severe SARS-CoV-2 infection. Via MiXCR, TCRdb re-called the 5' RACE reads, giving one row per CDR3 protein. The data show some 36,000 distinct CDR3 sequences, around 6.5% seen once. Sequenced input: whole blood. These receptors were collected from an adult who was a healthcare worker with PCR-confirmed SARS-CoV-2 infection or an uninfected control (not recorded which).

The rearrangement uses TRBV6-1 and TRBJ2-3; no definite D call. V lost 2 bases and J lost 0, with 12 bases in between. The CDR3 length is 16 residues. CDR1 is MNHNS, CDR2 SASEGT, per germline. The CDR3 is CASSEWAQISTDTQYF. The CDR3 region has the DNA TGTGCCAGCAGTGAATGGGCGCAGATCAGCACAGATACGCAGTATTTT.

This clonotype occurred many times. V usage is TRBV20-1 and J usage is TRBJ2-2; TRBD2 matches 9 bases. The CDR3 sequence is 17 residues long. CDR1 and CDR2 (germline): DFQATT, SNEGSKA (reference sequence). V dropped 1 base and J dropped 3; count of bases not matched to a gene: 9. The CDR3 loop is CSARAEREDLHTGELFF. CDR3 nucleotides: TGCAGTGCTAGAGCCGAGCGGGAGGACCTGCACACCGGGGAGCTGTTTTTT.

V and J are TRBV9 and TRBJ2-7; tentatively, D is TRBD2 (7 bases). The CDR3 sequence is 15 residues long. Looked up from germline, CDR1 is SGDLS and CDR2 is YYNGEE. V dropped 4 bases and J dropped 4 bases, with 18 bases sitting between them. CDR3 protein: CASSHPGAGVYEQYF. For the CDR3, the DNA is TGTGCCAGCAGCCACCCAGGGGCGGGAGTGTACGAGCAGTACTTC.

At least ten counts were recorded for this clonotype. This CDR3 reads CASSLTSGRYNEQFF. The DNA for the CDR3 is TGTGCCAGCAGCTTAACTAGCGGGAGGTACAATGAGCAGTTCTTC. The chain has TRBV7-9 and TRBJ2-1; 12 bases fit TRBD2. Germline V gene sequence: CDR1 SEHNR, CDR2 FQNEAQ (reference sequence). V was clipped by 2 bases and J by 4 bases; unmatched bases: 0. The CDR3 is 15 residues long.

Many counts were recorded for this clonotype. The V gene is TRBV4-2, the J gene TRBJ2-5; 9 bases match TRBD2. Trimming at V came to 3 bases and at J to 2 bases, leaving 10 bases not matched to a gene. The CDR3 loop spans 17 amino acids. Germline assignment: CDR1 LGHNA and CDR2 YNFKEQ. CDR3 sequence (DNA): TGTGCCAGCAGCCACTACGGGGCTAGCGGGGATCAAGAGACCCAGTACTTC. It encodes CASSHYGASGDQETQYF.

The table lists this clonotype with many counts. The chain is built from TRBV7-2 and TRBJ2-7, with TRBD2 matching over 11 bases. The junction had 2 bases not matched to a gene; V was cut back by 5 bases and J by 2 bases. This CDR3 region has 14 residues. Germline lookup yields CDR1 SGHTA and CDR2 FQGNSA. CDR3 in DNA: TGTGCCAGCAGCATGACTAGCGGGACCTACGAGCAGTACTTC. This gives the protein CASSMTSGTYEQYF.

This clonotype was counted at least ten times. The gene calls are TRBV10-3 and TRBJ2-3; weak D call: TRBD1 (6 bases). V was clipped by 7 bases and J by 3 bases, with 14 bases between them. Germline CDR1 reads ENHRY; CDR2 reads SYGVKD. The CDR3 extends over 14 amino acids. The CDR3 DNA is TGTGCCATCAAGAATACAGGGAGAACAGATACGCAGTATTTT. It translates to CAIKNTGRTDTQYF.

This clonotype has a handful of counts. The rearrangement uses TRBV29-1 and TRBJ2-5, with D possibly being TRBD2 (5 bases). Germline assignment: CDR1 SQVTM and CDR2 ANQGSEA. The CDR3 is 12 residues long. V was shortened by 6 bases and J by 5 bases, with 13 bases between the two germline ends. The CDR3 here is CSVGRVGETQYF. The CDR3 DNA reads as TGCAGCGTCGGGCGGGTTGGGGAGACCCAGTACTTC.

At least ten counts were recorded for this clonotype. V gene TRBV7-9 combines with J gene TRBJ2-3; possibly TRBD1 for D (6 bases). The CDR3 length is 17 residues. Germline lookup yields CDR1 SEHNR and CDR2 FQNEAQ (reference sequence). V was pared by 4 bases and J by 4 bases, with 21 bases between. CDR3 sequence reads: CASSSKEAGVWADTQYF. The DNA of the CDR3 is TGTGCCAGCAGCTCCAAAGAAGCAGGGGTCTGGGCAGATACGCAGTATTTT.

Many counts were recorded for this clonotype. The J gene is TRBJ2-3, the V gene TRBV3-1; D unresolved. Germline CDR1 and CDR2: LGHDT and YNNKEL (reference sequence). Deletions cut 0 bases from V and 8 bases from J, with 15 bases between. This CDR3 comprises 15 residues. The CDR3 nucleotides read TGTGCCAGCAGCCAAGATGGGCAGGCGACGGCTACGCAGTATTTT. Its translation: CASSQDGQATATQYF.

This clonotype was observed a handful of times. J is TRBJ1-1 and V is TRBV29-1; perhaps TRBD1 as D (5 bases). In germline, CDR1 is SQVTM, CDR2 ANQGSEA. Trimming shortened V by 3 bases and J by 11 bases, and 22 bases separated the two germline ends. The length of the CDR3 is 14 residues. The CDR3 sequence is CSVDDRGQGGFAFF. CDR3 bases: TGCAGCGTTGACGATCGAGGGCAGGGAGGCTTCGCTTTCTTT.

This clonotype was recorded at least ten times. The V gene is TRBV6-1, the J gene TRBJ1-2; 8 nucleotides agree with TRBD1. CDR3 length equals 14 residues. The germline CDR1 and CDR2 sequences are MNHNS and SASEGT. V was clipped by 6 bases and J by 4 bases; unmatched bases: 7. The CDR3 here is CASSRQGQVYGYTF. CDR3 coding DNA: TGTGCCAGCAGCCGACAGGGGCAGGTCTATGGCTACACCTTC.

This clonotype was detected ten times or more. The chain has TRBV9 and TRBJ2-1; TRBD2 matches at 10 bases. CDR3 length equals 14 residues. Germline assignment: CDR1 SGDLS and CDR2 YYNGEE. V lost 6 bases and J lost 2; bases outside the gene matches: 2. In DNA form, the CDR3 reads TGTGCCAGCACCAGCGGGGGGGCCTACAATGAGCAGTTCTTC. Its translation is CASTSGGAYNEQFF.

This clonotype was seen repeatedly, ten times or more. The chain couples TRBV27 to TRBJ1-2; D perhaps matches TRBD1 (6 bases). Germline CDR1 MNHEY, CDR2 SMNVEV (reference sequence). Trimming removed 2 bases from V and 0 bases from J, with 13 bases in between. The CDR3 covers 16 residues. This CDR3 is CASSLTGQPANYGYTF. The CDR3 nucleotides are TGTGCCAGCAGTTTAACTGGACAGCCGGCTAACTATGGCTACACCTTC.

This clonotype was found many times. V usage is TRBV6-5 and J usage is TRBJ2-7; 8 bases map to TRBD2. The J segment lost 1 base and the V segment lost 0 bases, leaving 5 bases of the junction unmatched. CDR3 length: 16 residues. Germline V gene data show CDR1 as MNHEY and CDR2 as SVGAGI. The CDR3 DNA reads TGTGCCAGCAGTTACTCAGCGGGAGTATGGTCCTACGAGCAGTACTTC. The encoded protein is CASSYSAGVWSYEQYF.

In this sample, this clonotype turned up many times. The rearrangement links TRBV7-9 to TRBJ2-3, with D perhaps matching TRBD2 (5 bases). CDR1 is SEHNR and CDR2 is FQNEAQ in the germline V gene (reference sequence). This CDR3 is built from 14 residues. V dropped 5 bases and J dropped 2 bases, with 11 bases sitting between them. DNA of the CDR3: TGTGCCAGCAGCCTCCGGGAACTCACAGATACGCAGTATTTT. It encodes CASSLRELTDTQYF.

This clonotype was detected many times. J is TRBJ1-1 and V is TRBV6-1; D uncertain. CDR3 size: 13 residues. V dropped 1 base and J dropped 4 bases, with 7 bases sitting between them. Germline V gene sequence: CDR1 MNHNS, CDR2 SASEGT. This chain's CDR3 is CASSEVGSTEAFF. For the CDR3, the DNA is TGTGCCAGCAGTGAAGTGGGCAGCACTGAAGCTTTCTTT.

This clonotype came up many times. The rearrangement links TRBV30 to TRBJ1-1; 8 positions agree with TRBD1. The V gene end was trimmed by 5 bases and the J gene end by 4 bases; junction bases not matched to a gene: 12. Germline V gives CDR1 GTSNPN, CDR2 SVGIG (reference sequence). CDR3 length equals 15 residues. This CDR3 reads CAWGVLDRVGTEAFF. The DNA for the CDR3 is TGTGCCTGGGGGGTCTTGGACAGGGTAGGCACTGAAGCTTTCTTT.

The V gene is TRBV11-2, the J gene TRBJ1-3; D ambiguous. CDR3 length: 11 residues. The germline CDR1 and CDR2 sequences are SGHAT and FQNNGV. V lost 5 bases to trimming and J lost 8 bases, with 7 bases between them. CDR3 amino acids: CASSGVDTIYF. The CDR3 coding sequence is TGTGCCAGCAGCGGGGTGGACACCATATATTTT.

This clonotype was observed a few times. This chain links TRBV6-6 with TRBJ2-3; D tentatively reads TRBD1 or TRBD2 (5 bases each). Germline V CDR1 and CDR2: MNHNY, SVGAGI (reference sequence). The CDR3 spans 15 residues. Trimming took 6 bases from V and 1 from J, leaving 14 bases between them. Written as DNA, the CDR3 is TGTGCCAGCAGCTCGAATATGGGGGGCACAGATACGCAGTATTTT. Its protein is CASSSNMGGTDTQYF.

This clonotype was picked up many times. The rearrangement joins TRBV5-1 to TRBJ2-2, with 8 bases that match TRBD1. CDR1 and CDR2 from the germline V gene are SGHRS and YFSETQ. This CDR3 has 14 amino acids. Trimming removed 4 bases from V and 5 bases from J; junction bases left unmatched: 4. The CDR3 DNA sequence: TGCGCCAGCAGCACGGGACAGGCGACCGGGGAGCTGTTTTTT. Its translation is CASSTGQATGELFF.

By sample fraction, this clonotype is medium-sized. This sequence joins TRBV11-2 and TRBJ2-3, with 8 positions matching TRBD2. Germline loops: CDR1 SGHAT, CDR2 FQNNGV. The CDR3 covers 16 residues. V lost 2 bases and J lost 0; bases outside the gene matches: 4. This CDR3 reads CASSLQAGASTDTQYF. The CDR3 region has the DNA TGTGCCAGCAGCTTACAAGCGGGAGCTAGCACAGATACGCAGTATTTT. Full variable domain (rest looked up from reference TRBV11-2 and TRBJ2-3): EAGVAQSPRYKIIEKRQSVAFWCNPISGHATLYWYQQILGQGPKLLIQFQNNGVVDDSQLPKDRFSAERLKGVDSTLKIQPAKLEDSAVYLCASSLQAGASTDTQYFGPGTRLTVL.

This clonotype was detected ten times or more. CDR3 loop: CASSRGDAALSGNTIYF. As DNA, the CDR3 is TGTGCCAGCAGCCGGGGCGACGCAGCCCTCTCTGGAAACACCATATATTTT. This rearrangement joins TRBV7-9 to TRBJ1-3, with D perhaps TRBD1 (5 bases). Looked up from germline, CDR1 is SEHNR and CDR2 is FQNEAQ (reference sequence). Trimming shortened V by 5 bases and J by 0 bases, and 17 bases separated the two germline ends. CDR3 length equals 17 residues.

This clonotype was detected ten times or more. The rearrangement links TRBV2 to TRBJ1-2, with a weak D call TRBD1 (5 bases). V was shortened by 4 bases and J by 3 bases, with 12 bases between the two germline ends. The germline V gene has CDR1 SNHLY and CDR2 FYNNEI. The CDR3 length is 14 residues. CDR3 coding DNA: TGTGCCAGCAGTGTCAGGGCGTCCGACTATGGCTACACCTTC. Translated: CASSVRASDYGYTF.

J is TRBJ2-2 and V is TRBV11-2; D possibly corresponds to TRBD1 (5 bases). CDR1 and CDR2 (germline): SGHAT, FQNNGV. Trimming removed 1 base from V and 0 bases from J, with 6 bases in between. This CDR3 has 15 residues. CDR3 amino acids: CASSLVQANTGELFF. The CDR3 nucleotides are TGTGCCAGCAGCTTAGTACAGGCGAACACCGGGGAGCTGTTTTTT.